The entry that follows covers one TCR beta chain sequence. Its antigen is undetermined. The data derive from a study of identifying expanded T cells in peripheral blood. Notes on the study in general: Roughly two-week clone count variance significantly increased as total template count grew.

Assay used: immunoSEQ multiplex PCR; TCRdb lists only in-frame clones, some missing. The data hold around 94,000 clones, with approximately 88% observed a single time. The receptor was isolated from a person between 18 and 75 years old in good health. The sample consisted of blood.

CDR3 loop: CASSENSSYEQYF. The CDR3 bases are TGTGCCAGCAGTGAAAACAGCTCCTACGAGCAGTACTTC. The chain links TRBV6-1 to TRBJ2-7; no firm D call. Germline loops: CDR1 MNHNS, CDR2 SASEGT. There are 13 residues in the CDR3. Trimming shortened V by 2 bases and J by 0 bases, and 5 bases separated the two germline ends.